The next 4 T cell receptor beta chains were all read from a single sample in a study of cytomegalovirus exposure and HLA in healthy donors. A multiplex PCR was run with 60 Vbeta primers and 13 Jbeta primers. Sequenced by immunoSEQ multiplex PCR; TCRdb stores in-frame clones only, minus some. The sample shows some 71,000 clones, approximately 63% of them seen only once. The sample was PBMCs. The source is a woman between 50 and 59 years old in good health and CMV-seropositive.

The rearrangement joins TRBV7-2 to TRBJ2-7; D might be TRBD1 (6 bases). Germline CDR1 is SGHTA and CDR2 is FQGNSA. Trimming left V 3 bases short and J 6 bases short, with 12 bases between. The CDR3 is made up of 13 amino acids. The CDR3 coding sequence is TGTGCCAGCAGCTTGGGGTACAGGGCCGAGCAGTACTTC. Encoded protein: CASSLGYRAEQYF.

CDR3 protein: CASFRTGTGSTEAFF. CDR3 nucleotide sequence: TGTGCCAGCTTTCGGACCGGGACAGGGAGCACTGAAGCTTTCTTT. This chain links TRBV27 with TRBJ1-1; 9 bases are shared with TRBD1. CDR3 size: 15 residues. With 8 bases clipped from V and 4 bases from J, the junction kept 11 bases outside the gene matches. CDR1 is MNHEY and CDR2 is SMNVEV in the germline V gene (reference sequence).

The DNA of the CDR3 is TGTGCCAGCAGACGAGAGAACACTGAAGCTTTCTTT. Translated, it gives CASRRENTEAFF. The chain links TRBV7-9 to TRBJ1-1, with unresolved D. This CDR3 region has 12 residues. CDR1 is SEHNR, CDR2 FQNEAQ, per germline (reference sequence). V lost 6 bases to trimming and J lost 1 base, with 6 bases between them.

V and J are TRBV5-1 and TRBJ2-7; D gene unclear. The CDR3 runs 15 residues. The V and J ends lost 0 bases and 2 bases respectively, with 12 bases between them. CDR1 and CDR2 from the germline V gene are SGHRS and YFSETQ. The CDR3 nucleotides read TGCGCCAGCAGCTTGGATGGGTCCGGAGCCTACGAGCAGTACTTC. It codes for CASSLDGSGAYEQYF.